This T cell receptor (beta chain) was observed in a study of T cell clonotyping in hematopoietic cell transplantation. Study-wide results and caveats: Recipient TCR diversity dropped after transplant; expanded clonotypes rose from day 30 to 180. No sorting was done, leaving CD4 and CD8 contributions mixed.

This table comes from immunoSEQ multiplex PCR, and its TCRdb copy is limited to in-frame clones, with some not included. Altogether thousands of clones are present, around 80% being singletons, with the ten largest covering 25% to 30%. With respect to this clone: Antigen: not known.

The CDR3 length is 11 residues. V was trimmed by 4 bases and J by 7 bases, leaving 10 bases between them. CDR1 is GTSNPN, CDR2 SVGIG, per germline (reference sequence). J is TRBJ1-2 and V is TRBV30; D gene ambiguous. This TCR derives from a male patient in his fifties who had an allogeneic stem cell transplant from an unrelated donor, so the T cells may come from the graft donor. Some clones in this sample may be carry-over from other donors' samples. This specimen was PBMCs, taken 100 days after allogeneic stem cell transplant. CDR3 nucleotide sequence: TGTGCCTGGACGTTCGGTCTTGGCTACACCTTC. This codes for CAWTFGLGYTF.